This TCR beta chain is drawn from a study of blood T cell repertoires in COVID-19. The germline CDR1 and CDR2 sequences are SGHTA and FQGNSA. Trimming cost V 2 bases and J 4 bases, with 11 bases left between them. There are 15 residues in the CDR3. Clones were sequenced by immunoSEQ multiplex PCR, and TCRdb holds only the in-frame ones, with some missing. The sample includes some 80,000 clones, roughly 85% of them seen just once. This receptor was identified in a man aged 50 to 59 with COVID-19, enrolled during active disease. Sequencing was done on a sample of peripheral blood. The chain is built from TRBV7-2 and TRBJ2-2; tentative D call: TRBD1 (5 bases). CDR3 region: CASSLITTGTGELFF. DNA for the CDR3: TGTGCCAGCAGCTTAATTACCACAGGCACCGGGGAGCTGTTTTTT. Full variable domain (outside the CDR3, taken from reference TRBV7-2 and TRBJ2-2): GAGVSQSPSNKVTEKGKDVELRCDPISGHTALYWYRQSLGQGLEFLIYFQGNSAPDKSGLPSDRFSAERTGGSVSTLTIQRTQQEDSAVYLCASSLITTGTGELFFGEGSRLTVL.